This T cell receptor beta chain emerged from a study of shared clonotypes between healthy human individuals. Study results and caveats: What naive subsets generally showed was a larger estimated richness than memory subsets showed. Large depth notwithstanding, sorted-subset sequencing proved incomplete by rarefaction.

The repertoire was sequenced with immunoSEQ multiplex PCR; TCRdb's copy has only in-frame clones and lacks some. The data show nearly 750,000 clones, with 55% to 80% seen just once and under 2% held by the top ten. On this clone itself: Its antigen is not identified.

Germline V CDR1 and CDR2: GTSNPN, SVGIG (reference sequence). The ends lost 3 bases at V and 7 bases at J; junction bases unmatched: 9. The CDR3 extends over 15 amino acids. Sequencing was done on a sample of memory CD4+ T cells sorted from blood. Stated subset: CD45RA-negative fraction. This receptor was identified in a woman aged 30 to 39 in good health. The V and J genes are TRBV30 and TRBJ1-5; TRBD1 aligns across 10 bases. CDR3 nucleotides: TGTGCCTGGAGCTTCCGGACAGGGGGAGGGCAGCCCCAGCATTTT. This translates into CAWSFRTGGGQPQHF. The whole variable domain, filled in from reference TRBV30 and TRBJ1-5, reads SQTIHQWPATLVQPVGSPLSLECTVEGTSNPNLYWYRQAAGRGLQLLFYSVGIGQISSEVPQNLSASRPQDRQFILSSKKLLLSDSGFYLCAWSFRTGGGQPQHFGDGTRLSIL.